A selection of T cell receptor beta chains follows, all from one sample in a study of T-cell memory formation after mild COVID-19. TCRdb re-derived calls from the 5' RACE reads in MiXCR, one entry per CDR3 protein. Among about half a million distinct CDR3 sequences listed, about 18% were seen once. Specimen: PBMCs or a T cell subset sorted from them (not recorded which). These receptors all come from an adult woman who had mild COVID-19 (a few samples of this study predate the infection). Cell type and time point are not known. CDR3s include the opening cysteine and the closing phenylalanine or tryptophan. The D gene is left open where the match is weak. Expanded clones are given a class, and other clones once, few, many or no size at all.

D gene: -; V gene: TRBV12-3/TRBV12-4; clone size: many; J gene: TRBJ1-6; CDR3 DNA: TGTGCCAGCAGTTTAGTCCGAGGGGGGGCCATCTATAATTCACCCCTCCACTTT; CDR3 protein: CASSLVRGGAIYNSPLHF
D gene: TRBD2; V gene: TRBV3-1; clone size: -; J gene: TRBJ2-1; CDR3 DNA: TGTGCCAGCAGCCTAATGGGGGCGACTAGCGGGAGGGGGAATGAGCAGTTCTTC; CDR3 protein: CASSLMGATSGRGNEQFF
D gene: TRBD1; V gene: TRBV12-3/TRBV12-4; clone size: -; J gene: TRBJ2-1; CDR3 DNA: TGTGCCAGCAGGAACCGGGACAGCAAGCAGTTCTTC; CDR3 protein: CASRNRDSKQFF
D gene: -; V gene: TRBV7-9; clone size: -; J gene: TRBJ2-1; CDR3 DNA: TGTGCCAGCAGCTTAGCGATGGAAGCGAAGTTCTTC; CDR3 protein: CASSLAMEAKFF
D gene: -; V gene: TRBV9; clone size: -; J gene: TRBJ2-1; CDR3 DNA: TGTGCCAGCAGCGCCTCGTGGCGGGGGCCCGATGAGCAGTTCTTC; CDR3 protein: CASSASWRGPDEQFF
D gene: TRBD2; V gene: TRBV20-1; clone size: -; J gene: TRBJ2-7; CDR3 DNA: TGCAGTGCTAGGGGAGGGAGGGAGCCCTACGAGCAGTACTTC; CDR3 protein: CSARGGREPYEQYF
D gene: -; V gene: TRBV29-1; clone size: many; J gene: TRBJ2-5; CDR3 DNA: TGCAGCGTTGTGCTAGAACAAGAGACCCAGTACTTC; CDR3 protein: CSVVLEQETQYF
D gene: TRBD2; V gene: TRBV10-3; clone size: -; J gene: TRBJ2-1; CDR3 DNA: TGTGCCATCAGTGACCCCAGCGGGGGGGTGAGCTCCTACAATGAGCAGTTCTTC; CDR3 protein: CAISDPSGGVSSYNEQFF
D gene: -; V gene: TRBV29-1; clone size: -; J gene: TRBJ2-7; CDR3 DNA: TGCAGCGGTATTCAGGGAGGCGAGCAGTACTTC; CDR3 protein: CSGIQGGEQYF
D gene: -; V gene: TRBV20-1; clone size: once; J gene: TRBJ1-2; CDR3 DNA: TGCAGTGCTCCCGACAGGCGCCAGAACTATGGCTACACCTTC; CDR3 protein: CSAPDRRQNYGYTF
D gene: -; V gene: TRBV18; clone size: many; J gene: TRBJ1-1; CDR3 DNA: TGTGCCAGCTCACGAGACAGAAAAAACACTGAAGCTTTCTTT; CDR3 protein: CASSRDRKNTEAFF
D gene: TRBD2; V gene: TRBV7-3; clone size: -; J gene: TRBJ2-1; CDR3 DNA: TGTGCCAGCAGCGCAAGGACTAGCTTGCAGAATGAGCAGTTCTTC; CDR3 protein: CASSARTSLQNEQFF
D gene: TRBD2; V gene: TRBV11-3; clone size: -; J gene: TRBJ2-3; CDR3 DNA: TGTGCCAGCAGCTTGGCGGGAGCGCCAGATACGCAGTATTTT; CDR3 protein: CASSLAGAPDTQYF
D gene: -; V gene: TRBV6-6; clone size: few; J gene: TRBJ1-1; CDR3 DNA: TGTGCCAGCAGCAAAACCACAGGCGTAGCTTTCTTT; CDR3 protein: CASSKTTGVAFF
D gene: TRBD1; V gene: TRBV7-8; clone size: -; J gene: TRBJ1-1; CDR3 DNA: TGTGCCAGCAGCTTAGGCTTTCGGGACAGGGAAAGAGAGGCTTTCTTT; CDR3 protein: CASSLGFRDREREAFF
D gene: -; V gene: TRBV7-2; clone size: -; J gene: TRBJ1-2; CDR3 DNA: TGTGCCAGCAGCTTCCGAGGGGCGTTGAGCTACACCTTC; CDR3 protein: CASSFRGALSYTF
D gene: TRBD1; V gene: TRBV7-7; clone size: -; J gene: TRBJ2-3; CDR3 DNA: TGTGCTAGCAGCTCCGGGACAGGGGTTACAGATACGCAGTATTTT; CDR3 protein: CASSSGTGVTDTQYF
D gene: -; V gene: TRBV9; clone size: few; J gene: TRBJ2-5; CDR3 DNA: TGTGCCAGCAGCCCAGGGACACTGGAGACCCAGTACTTC; CDR3 protein: CASSPGTLETQYF
D gene: TRBD1; V gene: TRBV7-2; clone size: few; J gene: TRBJ2-3; CDR3 DNA: TGTGCCAGCAGCTTAGGACAGGGGGCGGGGACAGATACGCAGTATTTT; CDR3 protein: CASSLGQGAGTDTQYF
D gene: -; V gene: TRBV5-6; clone size: few; J gene: TRBJ1-2; CDR3 DNA: TGTGCCAGCAGCTTGATCAGAGACTACACCTTC; CDR3 protein: CASSLIRDYTF
D gene: -; V gene: TRBV4-2; clone size: few; J gene: TRBJ2-5; CDR3 DNA: TGTGCCAGCAGCTTCCGGGGAGGCGGGAAGGAGACCCAGTACTTC; CDR3 protein: CASSFRGGGKETQYF
D gene: -; V gene: TRBV3-1; clone size: few; J gene: TRBJ2-1; CDR3 DNA: TGTGCTACCGGGAGACGAGAGCAGTTCTTC; CDR3 protein: CATGRREQFF
D gene: TRBD1; V gene: TRBV4-2; clone size: -; J gene: TRBJ1-2; CDR3 DNA: TGTGCCAGCAGCCAAGAATTGATACAGGGGAATGGCTACACCTTC; CDR3 protein: CASSQELIQGNGYTF